This T cell receptor beta chain came from a study of blood T cell repertoires in COVID-19. Study at large: T cells, B-cell-depleted T cells, or PBMCs provided the cDNA or gDNA that served as material.

Per the germline V gene, CDR1 is MNHEY and CDR2 is SMNVEV (reference sequence). The CDR3 sequence is 14 residues long. With 4 bases removed from V and 8 bases from J, the gap between germline ends came to 12 bases. Those enrolled in Seattle joined during active infection and were followed longitudinally afterward. TCRdb's copy holds only in-frame clones and misses some; the assay was immunoSEQ multiplex PCR. The repertoire includes over 35,000 clones, more than 75% of them detected once, and 3.5% to 5% sits in the top ten. This chain links TRBV27 with TRBJ1-6, with D tentatively TRBD1 (5 bases). This TCR derives from a man in his forties or fifties with COVID-19, enrolled during active disease. Sequencing input: peripheral blood. The CDR3 region is CASSSRPRDSPLHF. DNA for the CDR3: TGTGCCAGCAGTTCACGACCCAGGGATTCACCCCTCCACTTT.